This T cell receptor beta chain was captured by sequencing in a study of cytomegalovirus exposure and HLA in healthy donors. Healthy bone marrow donors supplied every sample. The PCR was carried out with 60 Vbeta primers and 13 Jbeta primers. Some clones are missing from TCRdb's copy, which holds only in-frame ones; the method was immunoSEQ multiplex PCR. This sample has approximately 150,000 clones; 80% occur once, and the top ten carry 6% to 7.5%. The V gene lost 6 bases and the J gene lost 7 bases, with 15 bases spanning the gap. The germline gives CDR1 MNHEY, CDR2 SVGAGI. CDR3 length equals 14 residues. Overall study results and limits: There was a cluster of highly shared sequence variants that was likely a sequencing artifact.

With respect to this clone: The antigen is undetermined.

Source material: PBMCs. The TCR was taken from a man younger than 45 in good health and CMV-seropositive. The chain joins TRBV6-5 to TRBJ1-4; tentative D call: TRBD1 (6 bases). The CDR3 DNA sequence: TGTGCCAGCAGCCTACAGGGTCAGGGTGAAAAACTGTTTTTT. This encodes CASSLQGQGEKLFF.